Reported below is one TCR beta chain. Some clones are missing from TCRdb's copy, which holds only in-frame ones; the method was immunoSEQ multiplex PCR. The sample lists about 150,000 clones, about 80% occurring once. The Seattle patients joined while their infection was active and were tracked longitudinally afterward. The data belong to a study of blood T cell repertoires in COVID-19. Overall study: COVID-19 samples collected from the United States, Italy and Spain covered acute and convalescent phases. T cells, B-cell-depleted T cells, or PBMCs provided the cDNA or gDNA that served as material.

J gave up 6 bases and V 6 bases, and 0 bases lay outside the gene matches. The CDR3 sequence is 11 residues long. From germline, CDR1 is LNHDA and CDR2 SQIVND (reference sequence). The sequenced sample consisted of peripheral blood. The source is a woman in her sixties or seventies with COVID-19, enrolled during active disease. The chain joins TRBV19 to TRBJ1-2, with 8 bases fitting TRBD1. The CDR3 loop is CASRDRDGYTF. Written as DNA, the CDR3 is TGTGCCAGTAGGGACAGGGATGGCTACACCTTC.